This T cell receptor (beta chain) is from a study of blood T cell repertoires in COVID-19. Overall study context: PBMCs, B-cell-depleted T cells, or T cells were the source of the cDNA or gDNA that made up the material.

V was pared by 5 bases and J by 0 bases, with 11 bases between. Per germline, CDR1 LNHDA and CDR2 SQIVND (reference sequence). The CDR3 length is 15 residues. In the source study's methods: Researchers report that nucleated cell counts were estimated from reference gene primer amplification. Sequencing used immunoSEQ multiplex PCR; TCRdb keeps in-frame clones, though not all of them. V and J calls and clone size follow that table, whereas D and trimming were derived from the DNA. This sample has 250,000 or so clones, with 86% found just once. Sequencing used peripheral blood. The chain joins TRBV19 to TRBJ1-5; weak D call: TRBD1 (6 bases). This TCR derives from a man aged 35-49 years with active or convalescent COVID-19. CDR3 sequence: CASSWGRGSNQPQHF. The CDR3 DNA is TGTGCCAGTAGTTGGGGCAGGGGTAGCAATCAGCCCCAGCATTTT.